This TCR beta chain is drawn from a study of cytomegalovirus exposure and HLA in healthy donors. Notes on the study in general: In a later analysis, HLA-associated TCR beta chains were more clonally expanded than equally common others.

Germline V lookup: CDR1 GTSNPN, CDR2 SVGIG (reference sequence). This CDR3 has 14 amino acids. The primer mix had 60 Vbeta and 13 Jbeta primers. The method was immunoSEQ multiplex PCR; TCRdb's version includes in-frame clones alone and lacks a portion of them. The sample records about 110,000 clones, over 65% being singletons. As to this clone: Its antigen is as yet unknown.

Specimen: PBMCs. This TCR was recovered from a woman aged 30 to 39 in good health and CMV-seronegative. This rearrangement joins TRBV30 to TRBJ2-5; TRBD1 agrees at 10 bases. With the DNA end fitting TRBJ2-7 better, the J assignment may be wrong. In DNA, the CDR3 is TGTGCCTGGAGACCCGGGACAGGGGTCCACGAGCAGTACTTC. It codes for CAWRPGTGVHEQYF.